Here is one T cell receptor (beta chain) with its context. This sample is drawn from a study of blood T cell repertoires in COVID-19. V lost 7 bases to trimming and J lost 3 bases; unmatched junction nucleotides: 8. The CDR3 has 15 amino acids. Germline CDR1 reads KGHDR; CDR2 reads SFDVKD. Those who participated ranged in age from roughly 18 to 100 years and resided in approximately 26 US areas. Before being deemed recovered, Cohort 3 donors had two negative PCRs, clearance, or symptom resolution. Libraries were prepared by immunoSEQ multiplex PCR; TCRdb keeps only in-frame clonotypes and omits some of them. There are 200,000 or so clones in the sample; about 80% occur only once, and 6.5% to 9.5% lies in the top ten.

The chain uses TRBV24-1 and TRBJ2-5, with 9 bases aligning to TRBD1. The clonotype was recovered from a man between 40 and 49 years old who had recovered from COVID-19. The sequencing input was PBMCs or T cells enriched from blood (not recorded which). The CDR3 reads CATSTLGQGKETQYF. DNA of the CDR3: TGTGCCACCAGCACCCTAGGACAGGGGAAAGAGACCCAGTACTTC.